Listed below are T cell receptor beta chains from one sample, sequenced in a study of CD8 T cells in Susac syndrome. Each CDR3 protein gets one entry after TCRdb re-called the immunoSEQ multiplex PCR reads with MiXCR. The profile shows 150,000 or so distinct CDR3 sequences, about 93% of them singletons. Sample: CD4+ T cells from PBMCs. Every receptor here comes from a human donor in good health. CDR3s include the opening cysteine and the closing phenylalanine or tryptophan. The D gene is left open where the match is weak. For some rows the clone size is stated as once, few or many, or as a class when expanded; others skip it.

cdr3_aa,cdr3_nt,v_call,clone_size,j_call,d_call
CASSLNEGPDTQYF,TGTGCCAGCAGCTTAAACGAGGGCCCAGATACGCAGTATTTT,TRBV7-9,once,TRBJ2-3,.
CASSQDSTGGSGNTIYF,TGTGCCAGCAGCCAGGACTCCACCGGGGGCTCTGGAAACACCATATATTTT,TRBV3-1,.,TRBJ1-3,.
CSARGLLNTEAFF,TGCAGTGCTAGAGGCCTTCTTAACACTGAAGCTTTCTTT,TRBV20-1,once,TRBJ1-1,.
CASGPNGDTEAFF,TGCGCCAGCGGCCCCAATGGTGACACTGAAGCTTTCTTT,TRBV5-1,.,TRBJ1-1,.
CASSPSNTYNEQFF,TGTGCCAGCTCACCGTCCAACACCTACAATGAGCAGTTCTTC,TRBV18,once,TRBJ2-1,.
CASSDRKNTEAFF,TGTGCCAGCAGTGACAGAAAGAACACTGAAGCTTTCTTT,TRBV6-2/TRBV6-3,once,TRBJ1-1,.
CASSLWQQETQYF,TGTGCCAGCAGCTTGTGGCAGCAAGAGACCCAGTACTTC,TRBV5-4,few,TRBJ2-5,.
CASSQARVEDTQYF,TGTGCCAGCAGCCAGGCCAGGGTTGAAGATACGCAGTATTTT,TRBV3-1,.,TRBJ2-3,.
CASSQQGLEETQYF,TGCGCCAGCAGCCAACAGGGGTTAGAAGAGACCCAGTACTTC,TRBV5-1,.,TRBJ2-5,TRBD1
CSASGGQRETQYF,TGCAGTGCTTCCGGGGGGCAGAGAGAGACCCAGTACTTC,TRBV20-1,.,TRBJ2-5,.
CASSPWAGDAYEQYF,TGTGCCAGCAGCCCGTGGGCAGGAGACGCCTACGAGCAGTACTTC,TRBV3-1,.,TRBJ2-7,.
CASSLGGGPYEQYF,TGCGCCAGCAGCTTGGGAGGGGGCCCCTACGAGCAGTACTTC,TRBV5-1,.,TRBJ2-7,TRBD1
CASSPWNRAARLVF,TGTGCCAGCAGTCCCTGGAACCGGGCCGCGCGGCTGGTCTTT,TRBV2,.,TRBJ1-1,.
CASGTEQFF,TGTGCCAGTGGGACAGAGCAGTTCTTC,TRBV7-9,once,TRBJ2-1,.
CSARTYAGNSPLHF,TGCAGTGCTAGGACTTACGCGGGTAATTCACCCCTCCACTTT,TRBV20-1,.,TRBJ1-6,.
CASSQSPTDTQYF,TGTGCCAGCAGCCAGTCCCCCACAGATACGCAGTATTTT,TRBV3-1,.,TRBJ2-3,.
CASSPLSGGSYNEQFF,TGTGCCAGCAGCCCCTTGAGCGGGGGCTCCTACAATGAGCAGTTCTTC,TRBV3-1,.,TRBJ2-1,TRBD2
CASSLTPDTQYF,TGTGCCAGCAGCTTGACCCCGGATACGCAGTATTTT,TRBV5-8,.,TRBJ2-3,.
CASTPLAGGYNEQFF,TGCGCCAGCACCCCACTAGCGGGGGGATACAATGAGCAGTTCTTC,TRBV5-1,.,TRBJ2-1,TRBD2
CATSRPTGVRSPLHF,TGTGCCACCAGCAGACCGACAGGGGTGCGTTCACCCCTCCACTTT,TRBV15,.,TRBJ1-6,TRBD1
CASSFGLAHLGPLHF,TGTGCCAGCAGTTTTGGACTTGCCCACCTGGGGCCCCTCCACTTT,TRBV12-3/TRBV12-4,once,TRBJ1-6,.
CASSLGVSGYEQYF,TGTGCCAGCAGCTTAGGGGTTAGCGGTTACGAGCAGTACTTC,TRBV7-2,.,TRBJ2-7,.
CSPRAGAAYNEQFF,TGCAGTCCACGCGCGGGGGCCGCCTACAATGAGCAGTTCTTC,TRBV20-1,.,TRBJ2-1,.
CASSARGNFEQYF,TGTGCCAGCAGCGCCCGGGGGAACTTTGAGCAGTACTTC,TRBV3-1,.,TRBJ2-7,.
CATSRAGTEVFF,TGTGCCACCAGCAGGGCAGGGACTGAAGTTTTCTTT,TRBV15,.,TRBJ1-1,.
CASSYDGNYGYTF,TGTGCCAGCAGTTACGATGGGAACTATGGCTACACCTTC,TRBV6-5,.,TRBJ1-2,.
CASSSTSGNAGEQFF,TGTGCCAGCTCATCGACTAGCGGTAATGCGGGTGAGCAGTTCTTC,TRBV18,.,TRBJ2-1,TRBD2
CASSIPPGTGGDFYGYTF,TGTGCCAGTAGTATACCGCCGGGGACAGGGGGCGATTTCTATGGCTACACCTTC,TRBV19,.,TRBJ1-2,TRBD1
CASSLAGRNEAFF,TGTGCCAGCAGCTTAGCGGGTAGGAACGAAGCTTTCTTT,TRBV7-2,.,TRBJ1-1,.
CSARVPYRPDASTDTQYF,TGCAGTGCTAGAGTTCCCTACCGTCCGGACGCTAGCACAGATACGCAGTATTTT,TRBV20-1,.,TRBJ2-3,.
CASSLYQPQHF,TGTGCCAGCAGTTTATATCAGCCCCAGCATTTT,TRBV27,once,TRBJ1-5,.
CASGLVDIGRGRVRTYEQYF,TGTGCTAGTGGTTTGGTTGATATTGGGAGGGGGCGCGTGAGGACCTACGAGCAGTACTTC,TRBV12-5,once,TRBJ2-7,.
CASSQARSEAFF,TGTGCCAGCAGCCAAGCGCGGAGTGAAGCTTTCTTT,TRBV3-1,.,TRBJ1-1,.
CASSTLSEASKNIQYF,TGTGCCAGCAGCACCCTGAGCGAGGCATCCAAAAACATTCAGTACTTC,TRBV27,.,TRBJ2-4,.
CASSLGQATDEQFF,TGCGCCAGCAGCTTGGGACAGGCAACGGATGAGCAGTTCTTC,TRBV5-1,.,TRBJ2-1,.
CASSSRAQMDTEAFF,TGCGCCAGCAGCTCCCGGGCCCAGATGGACACTGAAGCTTTCTTT,TRBV5-1,.,TRBJ1-1,.
CSASLDRGQPQHF,TGCAGTGCTAGCCTTGACAGAGGACAGCCCCAGCATTTT,TRBV20-1,.,TRBJ1-5,.
CASSPGHKNTEAFF,TGTGCCAGCAGCCCTGGACACAAGAACACTGAAGCTTTCTTT,TRBV3-1,once,TRBJ1-1,.
CASSPPGGSGNTIYF,TGTGCCAGCAGCCCTCCGGGCGGCTCTGGAAACACCATATATTTT,TRBV5-6,.,TRBJ1-3,.
CASSEVAEGEKLFF,TGTGCCAGCAGTGAGGTGGCTGAGGGTGAAAAACTGTTTTTT,TRBV2,.,TRBJ1-4,.
CSVEDGLNTEAFF,TGCAGCGTTGAAGATGGCCTTAACACTGAAGCTTTCTTT,TRBV29-1,.,TRBJ1-1,.
CASSPPSWNEQFF,TGTGCCAGCTCACCCCCTTCTTGGAATGAGCAGTTCTTC,TRBV18,.,TRBJ2-1,.
CSARDRASGYTF,TGCAGTGCCCGGGACAGGGCGTCTGGCTACACCTTC,TRBV20-1,.,TRBJ1-2,TRBD1
CASRETSGGPYNEQFF,TGTGCCAGCAGGGAGACTAGCGGGGGGCCCTACAATGAGCAGTTCTTC,TRBV6-6,.,TRBJ2-1,TRBD2
CASSLSQGARTQYF,TGCGCCAGCAGCTTGTCTCAGGGGGCTAGGACCCAGTACTTC,TRBV5-1,.,TRBJ2-5,TRBD1
CASSLKQGKSAYTDEQYF,TGCGCCAGCAGCTTGAAACAGGGTAAATCGGCTTACACCGACGAGCAGTACTTC,TRBV5-1,.,TRBJ2-7,.
CSVDISGSGELFF,TGCAGCGTTGATATCTCCGGGTCTGGGGAGCTGTTTTTT,TRBV29-1,.,TRBJ2-2,.
CSARTSGYEQYF,TGCAGTGCTAGGACTAGCGGCTACGAGCAGTACTTC,TRBV20-1,.,TRBJ2-7,TRBD2
CASSQFTWGGETQYF,TGCGCCAGCAGCCAATTTACGTGGGGGGGAGAGACCCAGTACTTC,TRBV4-1,.,TRBJ2-5,TRBD2
CASSFGQGIDGYTF,TGTGCCAGCAGTTTCGGACAGGGGATTGATGGCTACACCTTC,TRBV12-3/TRBV12-4,.,TRBJ1-2,TRBD1
CASEESAGQHF,TGTGCCAGCGAGGAGTCAGCGGGCCAGCATTTT,TRBV25-1,once,TRBJ1-5,.
CASSREGGRTEAFF,TGTGCCAGCAGCAGGGAGGGGGGGCGAACTGAAGCTTTCTTT,TRBV5-4,.,TRBJ1-1,.
CSARRGGSYGYTF,TGCAGTGCTAGGAGGGGAGGGTCCTATGGCTACACCTTC,TRBV20-1,.,TRBJ1-2,.
CASSWGQGDGGYTF,TGCGCCAGCAGCTGGGGACAGGGGGATGGAGGCTACACCTTC,TRBV5-1,few,TRBJ1-2,TRBD1
CASSEGGTDTQYF,TGTGCCAGCAGTGAAGGGGGCACAGATACGCAGTATTTT,TRBV2,.,TRBJ2-3,.